These 16 T cell receptor beta chains originate from one sample sequenced in a study of blood T cells in healthy people across ages. A second PCR, run for roughly 7 to 11 cycles, used a sample-barcoded 5' primer plus a J-beta primer mix. MiXCR was run by TCRdb on the 5' RACE reads, yielding one entry per CDR3 protein. The sample includes almost 550,000 distinct CDR3 sequences, less than 25% of them seen just once. The data were also submitted as part of a second study, on T cells of mothers and their children.

The source material was blood. The receptors were sampled from a boy aged 10-17 years in good health.

V and J are TRBV3-1 and TRBJ1-1; a possible D gene is TRBD1 (5 bases). This CDR3 is built from 15 residues. From germline, CDR1 is LGHDT and CDR2 YNNKEL (reference sequence). V lost 0 bases and J lost 1, with 9 bases in between. The CDR3 is CASSQDGGGNTEAFF. CDR3 nucleotides: TGTGCCAGCAGCCAAGATGGGGGAGGGAACACTGAAGCTTTCTTT.

In its sample, this clonotype was seen many times. The chain couples TRBV7-8 to TRBJ2-5; D might be TRBD1 (5 bases). The length of the CDR3 is 14 residues. V was shortened by 5 bases and J by 3 bases, with 13 bases between the two germline ends. CDR1 is SGHVS, CDR2 FQNEAQ, per germline. The chain's CDR3 is CASSPTGWEETQYF. CDR3 nucleotide sequence: TGTGCCAGCAGCCCTACAGGTTGGGAAGAGACCCAGTACTTC. Combining the CDR3 with reference TRBV7-8 and TRBJ2-5 gives the whole variable domain GAGVSQSPRYKVAKRGQDVALRCDPISGHVSLFWYQQALGQGPEFLTYFQNEAQLDKSGLPSDRFFAERPEGSVSTLKIQRTQQEDSAVYLCASSPTGWEETQYFGPGTRLLVL.

This clonotype was detected only a few times. This chain joins TRBV2 and TRBJ1-3; D is unclear. Trimming removed 3 bases from V and 0 bases from J, with 15 bases in between. The CDR3 is 17 residues long. Germline CDR1 is SNHLY and CDR2 is FYNNEI. The DNA for the CDR3 is TGTGCCAGCAGTGATGGGCAGGCAACTTACTCTGGAAACACCATATATTTT. The encoded protein is CASSDGQATYSGNTIYF. The variable domain in full, with the rest retrieved from reference TRBV2 and TRBJ1-3, is EPEVTQTPSHQVTQMGQEVILRCVPISNHLYFYWYRQILGQKVEFLVSFYNNEISEKSEIFDDQFSVERPDGSNFTLKIRSTKLEDSAMYFCASSDGQATYSGNTIYFGEGSWLTVV.

This clonotype has just a few counts. The rearrangement joins TRBV3-1 to TRBJ1-5; a weak D match, TRBD1 (5 bases). The CDR3 is 18 amino acids. V lost 0 bases to trimming and J lost 1 base, with 16 bases between them. The germline V gene has CDR1 LGHDT and CDR2 YNNKEL (reference sequence). CDR3 residues: CASSQDGRGSVSNQPQHF. The CDR3 bases are TGTGCCAGCAGCCAAGATGGGCGGGGGTCGGTGAGCAATCAGCCCCAGCATTTT.

This clonotype was picked up a small number of times. The J gene is TRBJ2-7, the V gene TRBV14; TRBD2 matches at 8 bases. Germline V lookup: CDR1 SGHDN, CDR2 FVKESK. Trimming took 4 bases from V and 3 from J; bases not matched to a gene: 11. The CDR3 is made up of 16 amino acids. CDR3 residues: CASSLGKGSGIYEQYF. CDR3 sequence (DNA): TGTGCCAGCAGCCTCGGGAAGGGTAGCGGGATCTACGAGCAGTACTTC.

The rearrangement links TRBV7-8 to TRBJ1-5; 7 positions match TRBD1. V shed 3 bases, J shed 1 base, and the junction held 3 bases outside the gene matches. The CDR3 is made up of 15 amino acids. Per the germline V gene, CDR1 is SGHVS and CDR2 is FQNEAQ. CDR3 amino acids: CASSLTGRSNQPQHF. The CDR3 region has the DNA TGTGCCAGCAGCTTGACAGGGAGAAGCAATCAGCCCCAGCATTTT.

Only a few counts were recorded for this clonotype. This sequence joins TRBV5-1 and TRBJ2-1; maybe TRBD1 (6 bases). The CDR3 spans 15 residues. In germline, CDR1 is SGHRS, CDR2 YFSETQ. Trimming pared 5 bases from V and 1 base from J, leaving 13 bases between. CDR3 in DNA: TGCGCCAGCAGGGCGAGCAGGGGATCCTACAATGAGCAGTTCTTC. Its protein is CASRASRGSYNEQFF.

The CDR3 nucleotides read TGTGCCAGCGGTCCGCAGATGGACAGGAACACTGAAGCTTTCTTT. This gives the protein CASGPQMDRNTEAFF. This rearrangement joins TRBV6-2 or TRBV6-3 to TRBJ1-1, with a possible D match to TRBD1 (6 bases). V was shortened by 8 bases and J by 1 base, with 17 bases between the two germline ends. Germline lookup yields CDR1 MNHEY and CDR2 SVGEGT. The CDR3 loop spans 15 amino acids.

The chain joins TRBV20-1 to TRBJ2-3, with TRBD1 identical over 7 bases. The CDR3 loop spans 14 amino acids. With V trimmed by 3 bases and J by 2 bases, 5 bases remained unmatched. CDR1 is DFQATT, CDR2 SNEGSKA, per germline (reference sequence). This CDR3 reads CSARARGITDTQYF. DNA for the CDR3: TGCAGTGCTAGGGCCAGGGGGATCACAGATACGCAGTATTTT.

The genes are TRBV5-1 and TRBJ2-3, with TRBD2 identical over 7 bases. The germline V gene has CDR1 SGHRS and CDR2 YFSETQ. The CDR3 extends over 15 amino acids. V gave up 4 bases and J gave up 3 bases; unmatched junction bases: 8. CDR3 sequence reads: CASSPWTRLTDTQYF. The CDR3 nucleotides read TGCGCCAGCAGCCCGTGGACTAGATTGACAGATACGCAGTATTTT.

V usage is TRBV7-9 and J usage is TRBJ1-1; D gene unclear. CDR3 size: 14 residues. The V end lost 7 bases, the J end lost 3 bases, and 15 bases lay between the germline ends. Germline CDR1 SEHNR, CDR2 FQNEAQ (reference sequence). DNA of the CDR3: TGTGCCAGCAACTCCGGGAGCGTGGACACTGAAGCTTTCTTT. It codes for CASNSGSVDTEAFF.

This clonotype was seen only a few times. The chain couples TRBV2 to TRBJ1-1; D ambiguous. CDR1 SNHLY and CDR2 FYNNEI come from the germline V gene. The CDR3 has 14 amino acids. V was trimmed by 3 bases and J by 1 base, leaving 9 bases between them. Here the CDR3 DNA reads TGTGCCAGCAGTGATCGGACGCCGAACACTGAAGCTTTCTTT. Amino acid sequence: CASSDRTPNTEAFF.

V usage is TRBV20-1 and J usage is TRBJ1-1; possibly TRBD1 for D (6 bases). The ends were cut back, 6 bases at V and 6 bases at J, with 11 bases in the middle. There are 11 residues in the CDR3. Germline V CDR1 and CDR2: DFQATT, SNEGSKA (reference sequence). The CDR3 coding sequence is TGCAGTGCCGGGGGGGGCCCTGAAGCTTTCTTT. Protein product: CSAGGGPEAFF.

This clonotype was picked up many times. The chain links TRBV11-1 to TRBJ2-1, with D perhaps TRBD2 (5 bases). Trimming took off 5 bases at V and 4 bases at J, with 9 bases between the two ends. Germline V CDR1 and CDR2: SGHAT, FQDESV (reference sequence). The CDR3 sequence is 13 residues long. As DNA, the CDR3 is TGTGCCAGCAGCCCTCGGGGTTACAATGAGCAGTTCTTC. It yields the protein CASSPRGYNEQFF.

The rearrangement links TRBV10-3 to TRBJ1-2; 8 positions agree with TRBD1. With V trimmed by 6 bases and J by 4 bases, 4 bases remained unmatched. The CDR3 length is 13 residues. Germline V gene data show CDR1 as ENHRY and CDR2 as SYGVKD. The CDR3 loop reads CAIRRQGLYGYTF. DNA for the CDR3: TGTGCCATCAGACGACAGGGGCTCTATGGCTACACCTTC.

Worth noting for this clonotype: At one end the junction does not follow the germline gene, possibly because of a read error. The rearrangement joins TRBV20-1 to TRBJ1-2; no definite D call. The CDR3 has 13 amino acids. Germline V gene lookup returns CDR1 DFQATT and CDR2 SNEGSKA (reference sequence). CDR3 nucleotide sequence: TGCAGTGCTACCCGCCCCAGGATCTATGGCTGCACCTTC. This codes for CSATRPRIYGCTF.